Following are 7 T cell receptor beta chains from one sample sequenced in a study of regulatory T cells in long-lasting Graves disease. Time point denoted: newly diagnosed GD, antithyroid drugs for less than 3 months. Isolated PBMC RNA provided the starting material for the TCR library. Through Arm-PCR of CDR3 regions and iRepertoire HTBI primers, TCR beta libraries were built. TCRdb passed the multiplex PCR reads through MiXCR, listing each CDR3 protein once. The sample carries about 500,000 distinct CDR3 sequences, 15% to 20% recorded once. These sequences were also reported in another study, on T cells in Graves' hyperthyroidism and ophthalmopathy.

Material: peripheral blood mononuclear cells (PBMCs), obtained at new diagnosis, from a patient treated with antithyroid drugs. Receptor source: a man aged 40-55 years with Graves disease.

The V and J genes are TRBV29-1 and TRBJ2-5; TRBD2 matches at 7 bases. The V segment lost 7 bases and the J segment 1 base; nucleotides outside the gene matches: 12. Germline V gives CDR1 SQVTM, CDR2 ANQGSEA. The CDR3 is 15 residues long. This CDR3 reads CSALPWTSRQETQYF. The CDR3 DNA sequence: TGCAGCGCCCTGCCCTGGACTAGTCGCCAAGAGACCCAGTACTTC.

This clonotype has at least ten counts. The V call is TRBV2, the J call TRBJ2-3, with D maybe TRBD1 (5 bases). The CDR3 is made up of 12 amino acids. Trimming pared 8 bases from V and 4 bases from J, leaving 10 bases between. CDR1 is SNHLY, CDR2 FYNNEI, per germline. CDR3 DNA: TGTGCCAGCCCCACAGGTGCAGATACGCAGTATTTT. Translation: CASPTGADTQYF.

Remarks on this clonotype: A much more abundant neighbour one base away suggests this may be a read error. The CDR3 region is CSAGRGNAEAFF. CDR3 in DNA: TGCAGTGCTGGGAGGGGGAACGCTGAAGCTTTCTTT. The V and J genes are TRBV20-1 and TRBJ1-1; tentatively, D is TRBD1 (6 bases). CDR1 is DFQATT, CDR2 SNEGSKA, per germline (reference sequence). This CDR3 is 12 amino acids long.

This clonotype showed up many times. The DNA for the CDR3 is TGTGCCACCAGTGATCGGCTAGCGGACTCCTACAATGAGCAGTTCTTC. Translated, it gives CATSDRLADSYNEQFF. This chain uses TRBV24-1 with TRBJ2-1, with 7 nucleotides matching TRBD2. Germline CDR1 reads KGHDR; CDR2 reads SFDVKD. V lost 3 bases, J lost 0 bases, and 4 bases stayed unmatched. This CDR3 contains 16 residues.

This clonotype was recorded at least ten times. The genes are TRBV3-1 and TRBJ2-7, with 7 bases matching TRBD2. From germline, CDR1 is LGHDT and CDR2 YNNKEL (reference sequence). V lost 4 bases, J lost 2 bases, and 5 bases stayed unmatched. The CDR3 covers 14 residues. The CDR3 here is CASSPGTTAYEQYF. The CDR3 DNA follows: TGTGCCAGCAGCCCAGGGACTACTGCCTACGAGCAGTACTTC.

The table lists this clonotype with a few counts. The chain recombines TRBV5-8 with TRBJ2-5; 7 bases are shared with TRBD1. This CDR3 has 16 residues. Per germline, CDR1 SGHTS and CDR2 YDEGEE. Germline trimming cut 3 bases from V and 0 bases from J; bases unmatched to any gene: 8. DNA of the CDR3: TGTGCCAGCAGCTCCCGACAGGGACAGTACCAAGAGACCCAGTACTTC. This translates into CASSSRQGQYQETQYF.

Many counts were recorded for this clonotype. This chain joins TRBV7-9 and TRBJ1-1; D is perhaps TRBD1 (6 bases). CDR1 is SEHNR and CDR2 is FQNEAQ in the germline V gene (reference sequence). The CDR3 runs 13 residues. Trimming took 1 base from V and 8 from J, leaving 11 bases between them. The CDR3: CASSLGGGQEAFF. CDR3 nucleotide sequence: TGTGCCAGCAGCTTAGGAGGGGGACAAGAAGCTTTCTTT.